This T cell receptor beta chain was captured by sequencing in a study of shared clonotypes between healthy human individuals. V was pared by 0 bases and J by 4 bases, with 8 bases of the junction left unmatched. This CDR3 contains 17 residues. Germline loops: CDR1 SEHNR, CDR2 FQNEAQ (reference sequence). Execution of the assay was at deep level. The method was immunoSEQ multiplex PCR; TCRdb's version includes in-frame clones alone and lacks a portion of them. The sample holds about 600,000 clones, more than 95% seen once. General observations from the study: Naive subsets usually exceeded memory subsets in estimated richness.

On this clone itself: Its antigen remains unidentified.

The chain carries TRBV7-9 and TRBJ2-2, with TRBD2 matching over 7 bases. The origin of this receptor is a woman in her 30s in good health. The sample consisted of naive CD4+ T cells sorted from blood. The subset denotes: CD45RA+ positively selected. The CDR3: CASSLALGGFSTGELFF. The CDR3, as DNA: TGTGCCAGCAGCTTAGCGCTGGGGGGGTTCTCCACCGGGGAGCTGTTTTTT.